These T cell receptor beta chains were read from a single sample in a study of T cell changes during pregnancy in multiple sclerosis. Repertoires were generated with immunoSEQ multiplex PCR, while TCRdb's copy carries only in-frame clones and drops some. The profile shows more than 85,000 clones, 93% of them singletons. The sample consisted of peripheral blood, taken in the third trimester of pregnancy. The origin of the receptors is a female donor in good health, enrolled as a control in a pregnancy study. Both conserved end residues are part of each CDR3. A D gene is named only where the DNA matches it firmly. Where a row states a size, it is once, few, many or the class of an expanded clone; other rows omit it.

DNA: TGCGCCAGCAGCTTGGGTCGAGGGTCCACCTACGAGCAGTACTTC
CDR3: CASSLGRGSTYEQYF
size: -
J: TRBJ2-7
D: -
V: TRBV5-1

DNA: TGTGCCAGCAGTCAAACCGGGACAGCCTACGAGCAGTACTTC
CDR3: CASSQTGTAYEQYF
size: -
J: TRBJ2-7
D: TRBD1
V: TRBV28

DNA: TGTGCCAGCTCACCACAAGGGACAGGGGAAGAGCAGTACTTC
CDR3: CASSPQGTGEEQYF
size: -
J: TRBJ2-7
D: TRBD1
V: TRBV18

DNA: TGCGCCAGCAGCTTTTCGACAGGGGGCCCCTACGAGCAGTACTTC
CDR3: CASSFSTGGPYEQYF
size: -
J: TRBJ2-7
D: TRBD1
V: TRBV5-1

DNA: TGTGCCAGCAGCCAACCAGCAGGCTCCACAGATACGCAGTATTTT
CDR3: CASSQPAGSTDTQYF
size: -
J: TRBJ2-3
D: -
V: TRBV4-2

DNA: TGTGCCAGTAGTATAGGAGTGAGGGCTGGGGACATTCAGTACTTC
CDR3: CASSIGVRAGDIQYF
size: -
J: TRBJ2-4
D: -
V: TRBV19

DNA: TGCGCCAGCAGCTTGGGGGGTAGGGGAGATACGCAGTATTTT
CDR3: CASSLGGRGDTQYF
size: -
J: TRBJ2-3
D: -
V: TRBV5-1

DNA: TGTGCCAGCATAAGGGGGCTGAACTATGGCTACACCTTC
CDR3: CASIRGLNYGYTF
size: -
J: TRBJ1-2
D: TRBD1
V: TRBV6-1

DNA: TGTGCCAGCAGCTCATTGAAATGGCGGGAGGGCAGCCATGAGCAGTTCTTC
CDR3: CASSSLKWREGSHEQFF
size: once
J: TRBJ2-1
D: TRBD2
V: TRBV5-6

DNA: TGTGCCAGCAGTGTCCAGACAGCGTCTAGTCACTACGAGCAGTACTTC
CDR3: CASSVQTASSHYEQYF
size: -
J: TRBJ2-7
D: -
V: TRBV28

DNA: TGTGCCAGCAGTTACAGGGGTAGCAATCAGCCCCAGCATTTT
CDR3: CASSYRGSNQPQHF
size: -
J: TRBJ1-5
D: -
V: TRBV6-5

DNA: TGCGCCAGCAGCTTAGGCGGTGAGTCCTACAATGAGCAGTTCTTC
CDR3: CASSLGGESYNEQFF
size: -
J: TRBJ2-1
D: -
V: TRBV5-1

DNA: TGTGCCAGCAGCGTATCATGGGGCAGCTCCTACGAGCAGTACTTC
CDR3: CASSVSWGSSYEQYF
size: -
J: TRBJ2-7
D: -
V: TRBV9

DNA: TGTGCCAGCAGCTACAAATTCCGGACAGGGAACTATGGCTACACCTTC
CDR3: CASSYKFRTGNYGYTF
size: -
J: TRBJ1-2
D: TRBD1
V: TRBV7-9

DNA: TGTGCCACCTCTGGGCTAGCGGGATCGAATGAGCAGTTCTTC
CDR3: CATSGLAGSNEQFF
size: -
J: TRBJ2-1
D: TRBD2
V: TRBV2

DNA: TGTGCCATCAGTGAGTCCATGAACACCGGGGAGCTGTTTTTT
CDR3: CAISESMNTGELFF
size: -
J: TRBJ2-2
D: -
V: TRBV10-3

DNA: TGCGCCAGCAGCCGAGGACCGGGACTAGGGGTAGATACGCAGTATTTT
CDR3: CASSRGPGLGVDTQYF
size: -
J: TRBJ2-3
D: TRBD2
V: TRBV5-1

DNA: TGTGCCACCAGCAGTCCGGGAGTAGACTACGAGCAGTACTTC
CDR3: CATSSPGVDYEQYF
size: -
J: TRBJ2-7
D: -
V: TRBV15